Shown below are 32 T cell receptor beta chains from a single sample sequenced in a study of cytomegalovirus exposure and HLA in healthy donors. 60 Vbeta and 13 Jbeta primers were used in PCR. Sequenced by immunoSEQ multiplex PCR; TCRdb stores in-frame clones only, minus some. The sample yields fewer than 200,000 clones, around 83% seen once. The sequenced sample was PBMCs. These receptors all stem from a woman under 30 in good health and CMV-seronegative.

This clone was recorded a few times. V is TRBV4-1 and J is TRBJ1-5; D may be TRBD1 (6 bases). V shed 1 base and J shed 7 bases, with 17 bases lying between them. Per the germline V gene, CDR1 is MGHRA and CDR2 is YSYEKL. The CDR3 sequence is 16 residues long. CDR3 protein: CASSQGYREAGQPQHF. CDR3 in DNA: TGCGCCAGCAGCCAAGGTTACAGGGAAGCAGGGCAGCCCCAGCATTTT.

The J gene is TRBJ2-3, the V gene TRBV7-9, with D perhaps matching TRBD2 (6 bases). CDR3 length equals 16 residues. Trimming shortened V by 2 bases and J by 2 bases, and 14 bases separated the two germline ends. The germline V gene has CDR1 SEHNR and CDR2 FQNEAQ (reference sequence). For the CDR3, the DNA is TGTGCCAGCAGCTTAAATTTCGGGACTGCCACAGATACGCAGTATTTT. It is translated as CASSLNFGTATDTQYF.

The rearrangement joins TRBV4-3 to TRBJ2-1, with 8 nucleotides matching TRBD2. The V gene's germline CDR1 is LGHNA and CDR2 YSLEER. After removal of 1 base from V and 8 bases from J, the junction contained 4 bases not matched to a gene. This CDR3 is 14 amino acids long. Written as DNA, the CDR3 is TGCGCCAGCAGCCAAGGGACTAGCACGGATGAGCAGTTCTTC. This sequence encodes CASSQGTSTDEQFF.

The genes are TRBV5-8 and TRBJ2-7; D unresolved. Trimming pared 1 base from V and 3 bases from J, leaving 5 bases between. From germline, CDR1 is SGHTS and CDR2 YDEGEE. This CDR3 has 12 amino acids. CDR3 protein: CASSLPSYEQYV. DNA for the CDR3: TGTGCCAGCAGCTTGCCTAGCTACGAGCAGTACGTC.

The chain is built from TRBV6-1 and TRBJ2-1, with a weak D call TRBD1 (6 bases). CDR3 size: 14 residues. CDR1 and CDR2 (germline): MNHNS, SASEGT. V lost 2 bases and J lost 6, with 11 bases in between. The CDR3 bases are TGTGCCAGCAGTGAATACAGGGTTGGCAATGAGCAGTTCTTC. Protein product: CASSEYRVGNEQFF.

This clone has just a few counts. CDR3 nucleotides: TGTGCCAGCAGTGTAGGACTAGCGGGAGTGTCTGGTGAGCAGTTCTTC. The encoded protein is CASSVGLAGVSGEQFF. This chain connects TRBV6-1 to TRBJ2-1, with 13 bases that match TRBD2. From germline, CDR1 is MNHNS and CDR2 SASEGT. J gave up 9 bases and V 4 bases, and 9 bases lay outside the gene matches. This CDR3 contains 16 residues.

In DNA form, the CDR3 reads TGTGCCAGCAGCTTCGGACAGACTAATGAAAAACTGTTTTTT. Translating it yields CASSFGQTNEKLFF. The gene calls are TRBV7-2 and TRBJ1-4, with D possibly TRBD1 on 6 matching bases. Trimming took 3 bases from V and 2 from J, leaving 7 bases between them. The CDR3 extends over 14 amino acids. Per germline, CDR1 SGHTA and CDR2 FQGNSA.

This clone was observed once. The chain employs TRBV28 and TRBJ2-7, with D maybe TRBD2 (5 bases). With 8 bases removed from V and 2 bases from J, the gap between germline ends came to 10 bases. Looked up from germline, CDR1 is MDHEN and CDR2 is SYDVKM. This CDR3 is built from 12 residues. The CDR3 DNA is TGTGCCAGCTCCCAGCGGCCCTACGAGCAGTACTTC. It is translated as CASSQRPYEQYF. Full variable domain (rest looked up from reference TRBV28 and TRBJ2-7): DVKVTQSSRYLVKRTGEKVFLECVQDMDHENMFWYRQDPGLGLRLIYFSYDVKMKEKGDIPEGYSVSREKKERFSLILESASTNQTSMYLCASSQRPYEQYFGPGTRLTVT.

The J gene is TRBJ1-5, the V gene TRBV16, with D perhaps TRBD1 (6 bases). Germline CDR1 is KGHSY and CDR2 is FQNENV. The CDR3 has 19 residues. Trimming pared 0 bases from V and 3 bases from J, leaving 21 bases between. The CDR3 coding sequence is TGTGCCAGCAGCCAATCAGGGCCGGACAGTCCGATTACCAATCAGCCCCAGCATTTT. This gives the protein CASSQSGPDSPITNQPQHF. The variable domain in full, completed from reference TRBV16 and TRBJ1-5, reads GEEVAQTPKHLVRGEGQKAKLYCAPIKGHSYVFWYQQVLKNEFKFLISFQNENVFDETGMPKERFSAKCLPNSPCSLEIQATKLEDSAVYFCASSQSGPDSPITNQPQHFGDGTRLSIL.

The rearrangement links TRBV27 to TRBJ2-2; D might be TRBD1 (6 bases). The germline V gene encodes CDR1 MNHEY and CDR2 SMNVEV (reference sequence). V was cut by 4 bases and J by 3 bases, with 9 bases left in between. This CDR3 spans 14 amino acids. CDR3 sequence reads: CASSYHRDTGELFF. The CDR3 DNA is TGTGCCAGCAGTTATCACAGGGACACCGGGGAGCTGTTTTTT.

The CDR3 DNA reads TGTGCCCTGGGCAGACAAACTAGCGGGAGCCCCTATGAGCAGTTCTTC. This translates into CALGRQTSGSPYEQFF. The J gene is TRBJ2-1, the V gene TRBV7-9; the match to TRBD2 covers 11 bases. Losses at the gene ends were 11 bases for V and 8 bases for J; bases not matched to a gene: 17. Germline values: CDR1 SEHNR, CDR2 FQNEAQ (reference sequence). The CDR3 loop spans 16 amino acids.

V and J are TRBV6-1 and TRBJ1-1; D may be TRBD1 (6 bases). V was pared by 2 bases and J by 0 bases, with 10 bases between. Germline V lookup: CDR1 MNHNS, CDR2 SASEGT. The CDR3 length is 15 residues. CDR3 nucleotides: TGTGCCAGCAGTGAAAGGACAGTTCTGAACACTGAAGCTTTCTTT. Protein product: CASSERTVLNTEAFF.

There are a few counts of this clone. The chain is built from TRBV5-1 and TRBJ2-3, with D possibly being TRBD1 (5 bases). V dropped 5 bases and J dropped 2 bases, with 15 bases sitting between them. Germline V gives CDR1 SGHRS, CDR2 YFSETQ. The length of the CDR3 is 15 residues. CDR3 DNA: TGCGCCAGCAGTCAAAGAACAGGTTTCACAGATACGCAGTATTTT. Its protein product is CASSQRTGFTDTQYF.

The chain has TRBV18 and TRBJ2-5; no clear D. Trimming shortened V by 3 bases and J by 0 bases, and 2 bases separated the two germline ends. Germline values: CDR1 KGHSH, CDR2 LQKENI. This CDR3 comprises 12 residues. CDR3 sequence (DNA): TGTGCCAGCTCACCCTACCAAGAGACCCAGTACTTC. It translates to CASSPYQETQYF.

This chain connects TRBV30 to TRBJ2-2; D remains unclear. V lost 2 bases and J lost 5, with 12 bases in between. Germline loops: CDR1 GTSNPN, CDR2 SVGIG (reference sequence). The CDR3 sequence is 14 residues long. CDR3 DNA: TGTGCCTGGAGTTCGGGTGCAGTTACCGGGGAGCTGTTTTTT. Its translation is CAWSSGAVTGELFF.

The J gene is TRBJ2-1, the V gene TRBV5-1; TRBD2 aligns across 13 bases. Losses at the gene ends were 0 bases for V and 6 bases for J; bases not matched to a gene: 3. In germline, CDR1 is SGHRS, CDR2 YFSETQ. This CDR3 region has 16 residues. The CDR3 loop is CASSLAGTSGTNEQFF. The CDR3 region has the DNA TGCGCCAGCAGCTTGGCCGGGACTAGCGGGACCAATGAGCAGTTCTTC.

The chain combines TRBV5-1 with TRBJ2-1, with 10 bases identical to TRBD2. The CDR3 is 14 amino acids. Germline CDR1 and CDR2: SGHRS and YFSETQ. After removal of 0 bases from V and 8 bases from J, the junction contained 2 bases not matched to a gene. The CDR3 sequence is CASSLASGGDEQFF. For the CDR3, the DNA is TGCGCCAGCAGCTTGGCTAGCGGGGGTGATGAGCAGTTCTTC.

This clone was seen once. This sequence joins TRBV2 and TRBJ2-1; 10 bases are shared with TRBD2. The J segment lost 8 bases and the V segment lost 3 bases, leaving 19 bases of the junction unmatched. This CDR3 contains 19 residues. Germline values: CDR1 SNHLY, CDR2 FYNNEI. The chain's CDR3 is CASSETDREPTSGLDEQFF. The CDR3 coding sequence is TGTGCCAGCAGTGAGACCGATCGTGAGCCGACTAGCGGGCTCGATGAGCAGTTCTTC.

The chain links TRBV7-2 to TRBJ1-1; no clear D gene. Per germline, CDR1 SGHTA and CDR2 FQGNSA. Trimming removed 4 bases at V and 1 base at J, with 10 bases between. CDR3 length equals 14 residues. For the CDR3, the DNA is TGTGCCAGCAGCTCCGCACACCAGAACACTGAAGCTTTCTTT. It translates to CASSSAHQNTEAFF.

The chain couples TRBV6-4 to TRBJ2-1; TRBD2 matches at 11 bases. Germline assignment: CDR1 MRHNA and CDR2 SNTAGT. V trimming: 5 bases; J trimming: 3 bases; junction bases outside the gene matches: 6. This CDR3 spans 16 amino acids. CDR3 DNA sequence: TGTGCCAGCAGTCGAGGGGGGACTAGCGGCTACAATGAGCAGTTCTTC. It yields the protein CASSRGGTSGYNEQFF.

The chain combines TRBV18 with TRBJ2-7; 7 bases line up with TRBD2. V was pared by 2 bases and J by 0 bases, with 4 bases of the junction left unmatched. This CDR3 region has 15 residues. Germline V lookup: CDR1 KGHSH, CDR2 LQKENI. CDR3 region: CASSPGRGSSYEQYF. In DNA form, the CDR3 reads TGTGCCAGCTCACCAGGACGCGGGAGCTCCTACGAGCAGTACTTC.

The V and J genes are TRBV7-8 and TRBJ1-1; 10 bases fit TRBD1. Losses at the gene ends were 1 base for V and 11 bases for J; bases not matched to a gene: 4. This CDR3 is 13 amino acids long. Germline CDR1 SGHVS, CDR2 FQNEAQ. CDR3 bases: TGTGCCAGCAGCTTAGGGGGACAGGGGATGGCTTTCTTT. The encoded protein is CASSLGGQGMAFF.

The chain is built from TRBV7-2 and TRBJ2-6, with a possible D match to TRBD1 (6 bases). The CDR3 is 15 residues long. Looked up from germline, CDR1 is SGHTA and CDR2 is FQGNSA. V lost 1 base, J lost 2 bases, and 6 bases lay in between. In DNA form, the CDR3 reads TGTGCCAGCAGCTTAGAGGGGGCTGGGGCCAACGTCCTGACTTTC. This gives the protein CASSLEGAGANVLTF.

The chain links TRBV5-1 to TRBJ1-5; weak D call: TRBD1 (5 bases). V was cut by 8 bases and J by 0 bases, with 15 bases left in between. This CDR3 contains 15 residues. Germline V gives CDR1 SGHRS, CDR2 YFSETQ. Written as DNA, the CDR3 is TGCGCCAGGCCATTCAGGGTGGATAGCAATCAGCCCCAGCATTTT. It translates to CARPFRVDSNQPQHF.

The V call is TRBV25-1, the J call TRBJ2-7; 12 bases align to TRBD2. V lost 2 bases, J lost 6 bases, and 8 bases stayed unmatched. The germline V gene encodes CDR1 MGHDK and CDR2 SYGVNS. The CDR3 is 16 amino acids. CDR3 residues: CASSERLAGVRREQYF. The CDR3 DNA reads TGTGCCAGCAGTGAACGACTAGCGGGAGTTCGTCGCGAGCAGTACTTC.

The chain joins TRBV4-3 to TRBJ1-5; no reliable D call. V was shortened by 0 bases and J by 8 bases, with 8 bases between the two germline ends. CDR3 length: 13 amino acids. Germline V CDR1 and CDR2: LGHNA, YSLEER. The CDR3: CASSQDYEKPQHF. CDR3 coding DNA: TGCGCCAGCAGCCAAGACTATGAAAAGCCCCAGCATTTT.

The chain carries TRBV13 and TRBJ2-3; no definite D call. CDR1 PRHDT and CDR2 FYEKMQ come from the germline V gene (reference sequence). The CDR3 runs 13 residues. V shed 0 bases and J shed 4 bases, with 5 bases lying between them. CDR3 protein: CASSLGRADTQYF. The CDR3 DNA sequence: TGTGCCAGCAGCTTAGGCCGAGCAGATACGCAGTATTTT.

The V call is TRBV10-2, the J call TRBJ2-3; D is undetermined. The CDR3 is 12 residues long. V was pared by 5 bases and J by 5 bases, with 8 bases between. The germline V gene encodes CDR1 WSHSY and CDR2 SAAADI. For the CDR3, the DNA is TGCGCCAGCAGTTCTACTATAGATACGCAGTATTTT. Translating it yields CASSSTIDTQYF.

This clone showed up just a few times. This rearrangement joins TRBV5-1 to TRBJ2-7; 8 nucleotides agree with TRBD1. Germline lookup yields CDR1 SGHRS and CDR2 YFSETQ. The V segment lost 5 bases and the J segment 2 bases; nucleotides outside the gene matches: 9. CDR3 length: 15 residues. CDR3 DNA: TGCGCCAGCAGTAACCTCCAGGGGGCCGCCTACGAGCAGTACTTC. It codes for CASSNLQGAAYEQYF.

The chain is built from TRBV5-1 and TRBJ2-1, with 7 bases identical to TRBD1. From germline, CDR1 is SGHRS and CDR2 YFSETQ. Trimming cost V 2 bases and J 7 bases; bases outside gene matches: 6. The CDR3 is made up of 14 amino acids. CDR3 sequence reads: CASSFDREINEQFF. DNA for the CDR3: TGCGCCAGCAGCTTCGACAGGGAGATAAATGAGCAGTTCTTC.

The rearrangement joins TRBV19 to TRBJ2-5; 9 bases line up with TRBD1. The germline CDR1 and CDR2 sequences are LNHDA and SQIVND (reference sequence). This CDR3 is 15 amino acids long. The junction had 13 bases not matched to a gene; V was cut back by 10 bases and J by 4 bases. This chain's CDR3 is CATKQGQGGSETQYF. The DNA for the CDR3 is TGTGCCACCAAGCAGGGACAGGGAGGCTCAGAGACCCAGTACTTC.

The chain is built from TRBV6-1 and TRBJ1-5; 8 bases are shared with TRBD1. V gave up 6 bases and J gave up 6 bases; unmatched junction bases: 7. The germline CDR1 and CDR2 sequences are MNHNS and SASEGT. This CDR3 comprises 14 residues. The CDR3 coding sequence is TGTGCCAGCAGGGCAGACAGGGGTCGTCAGCCCCAGCATTTT. The encoded protein is CASRADRGRQPQHF.